The sequence of this T cell receptor beta chain was determined in a study of cytomegalovirus exposure and HLA in healthy donors. This PCR relied on a set of 60 Vbeta primers and 13 Jbeta primers. Sequenced by immunoSEQ multiplex PCR; TCRdb stores in-frame clones only, minus some. The sample yields tens of thousands of clones, roughly four fifths seen once. Findings and caveats of the study: Later genetic work tied a missense DCLRE1C variant to beta-chain V and J trimming.

Worth noting for this clone: Its cognate antigen is unknown.

Trimming at V came to 5 bases and at J to 7 bases, leaving 9 bases not matched to a gene. The CDR3 sequence is 15 residues long. The germline V gene has CDR1 SGHRS and CDR2 YFSETQ. The sample comprised PBMCs. V is TRBV5-1 and J is TRBJ2-1; 10 bases agree with TRBD1. The receptor was isolated from a young man in good health and CMV-seronegative. As DNA, the CDR3 is TGCGCCAGCAGTTCGAGACAGGGGGCTGTAAATGAGCAGTTCTTC. It encodes CASSSRQGAVNEQFF. Full variable domain (rest looked up from reference TRBV5-1 and TRBJ2-1): KAGVTQTPRYLIKTRGQQVTLSCSPISGHRSVSWYQQTPGQGLQFLFEYFSETQRNKGNFPGRFSGRQFSNSRSEMNVSTLELGDSALYLCASSSRQGAVNEQFFGPGTRLTVL.